Below are 13 T cell receptor beta chains sequenced from a single sample in a study of control samples from healthy donors and cancer patients. Some clones are missing from TCRdb's copy, which holds only in-frame ones; the method was immunoSEQ multiplex PCR. The sample carries around 40,000 clones, around 90% recorded once. Sequences were obtained from PBMCs. The receptors originated from a woman aged 40-49 years with head and neck cancer.

The chain uses TRBV27 and TRBJ1-2; tentatively, D is TRBD1 (5 bases). This CDR3 comprises 14 residues. Trimming stripped 3 bases from V and 2 bases from J, with 10 bases between. Looked up from germline, CDR1 is MNHEY and CDR2 is SMNVEV (reference sequence). DNA of the CDR3: TGTGCCAGCAGTTTTTTGGACACAAACTATGGCTACACCTTC. The encoded protein is CASSFLDTNYGYTF.

The V call is TRBV11-2, the J call TRBJ1-1; perhaps TRBD1 as D (5 bases). The CDR3 spans 14 residues. Trimming shortened V by 0 bases and J by 4 bases, and 9 bases separated the two germline ends. Germline V lookup: CDR1 SGHAT, CDR2 FQNNGV. The CDR3 DNA follows: TGTGCCAGCAGCTTAGAAGGGGTTGGCACTGAAGCTTTCTTT. Amino acids: CASSLEGVGTEAFF.

This clone has only one observation. Other DNA sequences in the same sample also yield this CDR3. The DNA for the CDR3 is TGCGCCAGCAGCTTGGGCCCAGGTTGGGAGACCCAGTACTTC. The encoded protein is CASSLGPGWETQYF. This chain connects TRBV5-1 to TRBJ2-5; D is uncertain. V was clipped by 0 bases and J by 5 bases, with 11 bases between them. From germline, CDR1 is SGHRS and CDR2 YFSETQ. The CDR3 runs 14 residues.

A remark on this clone: One junction end does not reproduce the germline sequence, and a read error may be involved. V and J are TRBV4-1 and TRBJ1-2; D call uncertain. Germline CDR1 MGHRA, CDR2 YSYEKL. The CDR3 sequence is 14 residues long. The CDR3 spells CAGSLTMGSRGYTF. The CDR3 nucleotides read TGCGCCGGCAGCCTGACAATGGGCTCCCGTGGCTACACCTTC.

The rearrangement links TRBV28 to TRBJ2-4, with D perhaps TRBD2 (6 bases). The CDR3 has 15 amino acids. Germline assignment: CDR1 MDHEN and CDR2 SYDVKM. Trimming took 3 bases from V and 7 from J, leaving 16 bases between them. In DNA form, the CDR3 reads TGTGCCAGCAGTTTGGCACGGGGGTCGGGCAACATTCAGTACTTC. Translating gives CASSLARGSGNIQYF.

This chain links TRBV18 with TRBJ2-1; D is unclear. The CDR3 contains 16 residues. Germline CDR1 reads KGHSH; CDR2 reads LQKENI. Trimming stripped 0 bases from V and 1 base from J, with 10 bases between. CDR3 nucleotide sequence: TGTGCCAGCTCACCACCCGGGTTGCGATCCTACAATGAGCAGTTCTTC. It yields the protein CASSPPGLRSYNEQFF.

This rearrangement joins TRBV6-5 to TRBJ2-5, with TRBD1 identical over 8 bases. CDR1 is MNHEY, CDR2 SVGAGI, per germline. The CDR3 totals 16 residues. Trimming took 0 bases from V and 5 from J; bases not matched to a gene: 8. The CDR3 DNA sequence: TGTGCCAGCAGTTACTCAAGTTTTTCAGGGGGCGAGACCCAGTACTTC. Translating it yields CASSYSSFSGGETQYF.

The chain recombines TRBV3-1 (or the pseudogene TRBV3-2) with TRBJ1-6; TRBD1 matches at 7 bases. The V gene end was trimmed by 2 bases and the J gene end by 9 bases; junction bases not matched to a gene: 4. In germline, CDR1 is LGHDT, CDR2 YNNKEL (reference sequence). The CDR3 contains 14 residues. The CDR3, as DNA: TGTGCCAGCAGCCAACGAAACAGGGGTTCACCCCTCCACTTT. This gives the protein CASSQRNRGSPLHF.

This chain joins TRBV27 and TRBJ2-1, with D possibly TRBD2 on 5 matching bases. Trimming stripped 3 bases from V and 8 bases from J, with 8 bases between. Germline lookup yields CDR1 MNHEY and CDR2 SMNVEV (reference sequence). This CDR3 has 12 residues. Here the CDR3 DNA reads TGTGCCAGCAGTTTGTTGGGAGATGAGCAGTTCTTC. It codes for CASSLLGDEQFF.

The rearrangement uses TRBV12-3 or TRBV12-4 and TRBJ1-5; no reliable D call. The V and J ends lost 3 bases and 5 bases respectively, with 5 bases between them. CDR3 length equals 12 residues. The CDR3 coding sequence is TGTGCCAGCAGTTTTTCAGATCAGCCCCAGCATTTT. Translation: CASSFSDQPQHF.

The gene calls are TRBV30 and TRBJ2-3, with TRBD2 identical over 14 bases. The V gene end was trimmed by 4 bases and the J gene end by 6 bases; junction bases not matched to a gene: 6. CDR3 length: 15 amino acids. Germline V gene lookup returns CDR1 GTSNPN and CDR2 SVGIG (reference sequence). The chain's CDR3 is CAWTPGLAGVDTQYF. The CDR3 DNA is TGTGCCTGGACTCCGGGACTAGCGGGAGTGGATACGCAGTATTTT. Based on the CDR3 plus reference TRBV30 and TRBJ2-3, the full variable domain is SQTIHQWPATLVQPVGSPLSLECTVEGTSNPNLYWYRQAAGRGLQLLFYSVGIGQISSEVPQNLSASRPQDRQFILSSKKLLLSDSGFYLCAWTPGLAGVDTQYFGPGTRLTVL.

The chain recombines TRBV7-8 with TRBJ1-2, with D perhaps TRBD1 (5 bases). Germline loops: CDR1 SGHVS, CDR2 FQNEAQ. Trimming took 5 bases from V and 3 from J, leaving 13 bases between them. This CDR3 region has 14 residues. CDR3 sequence reads: CASSPEGTDYGYTF. The CDR3 region has the DNA TGTGCCAGCAGCCCAGAGGGGACGGACTATGGCTACACCTTC.

The chain links TRBV6-1 to TRBJ1-2; no clear D. Germline values: CDR1 MNHNS, CDR2 SASEGT. V was pared by 3 bases and J by 8 bases, with 13 bases between. This CDR3 is built from 13 residues. CDR3 loop: CASSETPMRGYTF. The CDR3, as DNA: TGTGCCAGCAGTGAGACACCAATGCGGGGCTACACCTTC.